This T cell receptor (beta chain) was sequenced in a study of blood T cell repertoires in COVID-19. In the study overall: The origin of the acute and convalescent COVID-19 samples was the United States, Italy and Spain.

The CDR3 totals 17 residues. V lost 0 bases, J lost 4 bases, and 12 bases stayed unmatched. Germline V gene sequence: CDR1 GTSNPN, CDR2 SVGIG (reference sequence). Source study methods: Amplifying reference gene primers gave estimates of nucleated cell counts. Method: immunoSEQ multiplex PCR; TCRdb's copy keeps in-frame clones and lacks some. D and trimming come from the DNA, and the V and J calls and clone size come from that table. The sample has 150,000 to 200,000 clones, more than 70% seen once. Cohorts were based on clinical histories the participants reported. Donors in Cohort 3 who had recovered were those with two negative PCRs, healthcare professional clearance, or resolution of their symptoms.

The receptor's source is a woman aged 18-29 years who had recovered from COVID-19. Sequenced: PBMCs or T cells enriched from blood (not recorded which). The rearrangement uses TRBV30 and TRBJ1-5, with 7 positions matching TRBD1. The CDR3 DNA sequence: TGTGCCTGGAGTGTACGTTCTGCCAGGGGGACTAATCAGCCCCAGCATTTT. Its protein product is CAWSVRSARGTNQPQHF.